The next 18 T cell receptor beta chains were all read from a single sample in a study of cytomegalovirus exposure and HLA in healthy donors. The PCR employed 60 Vbeta primers together with 13 Jbeta primers. Assay: immunoSEQ multiplex PCR; the TCRdb copy retains only in-frame clones and omits some. The sample lists 200,000 or so clones; more than 65% were seen once. Sequences were obtained from PBMCs. Receptors originate from a man aged 50-59 years in good health and CMV-seronegative.

This sequence joins TRBV27 and TRBJ1-6; no firm D call. The CDR3 runs 14 residues. Germline values: CDR1 MNHEY, CDR2 SMNVEV (reference sequence). The V gene lost 5 bases and the J gene lost 0 bases, with 5 bases spanning the gap. CDR3 bases: TGTGCCAGCAGTGAGGGCTCCTATAATTCACCCCTCCACTTT. Translation: CASSEGSYNSPLHF.

The chain employs TRBV9 and TRBJ1-1; D not certain. The V and J ends lost 0 bases and 0 bases respectively, with 9 bases between them. The CDR3 runs to 15 residues. Germline-derived CDR1 and CDR2 are SGDLS and YYNGEE. CDR3: CASSVAPRLNTEAFF. The CDR3 DNA sequence: TGTGCCAGCAGCGTAGCTCCGAGGTTGAACACTGAAGCTTTCTTT.

The chain joins TRBV7-9 to TRBJ1-1; unclear D gene. Looked up from germline, CDR1 is SEHNR and CDR2 is FQNEAQ (reference sequence). This CDR3 has 13 amino acids. V was clipped by 5 bases and J by 0 bases, with 7 bases between them. The DNA of the CDR3 is TGTGCCAGCAGCCTTACAGTGAACACTGAAGCTTTCTTT. This encodes CASSLTVNTEAFF.

The genes are TRBV7-9 and TRBJ1-2; D gene ambiguous. Trimming cost V 1 base and J 4 bases, with 7 bases left between them. CDR3 length: 13 residues. Germline V gene data show CDR1 as SEHNR and CDR2 as FQNEAQ (reference sequence). The chain's CDR3 is CASSLGAGYGYTF. As DNA, the CDR3 is TGTGCCAGCAGCTTAGGAGCCGGCTATGGCTACACCTTC.

The chain is built from TRBV29-1 and TRBJ2-4, with D possibly matching TRBD1 (6 bases). Looked up from germline, CDR1 is SQVTM and CDR2 is ANQGSEA. Deletions cut 6 bases from V and 6 bases from J, with 12 bases between. The CDR3 runs to 12 residues. This CDR3 reads CSVPMTGNIQYF. DNA of the CDR3: TGCAGCGTGCCAATGACAGGAAACATTCAGTACTTC.

This clone was detected once. The rearrangement joins TRBV25-1 to TRBJ1-4; possible D gene TRBD1, 6 bases. V lost 1 base, J lost 6 bases, and 12 bases lay in between. The CDR3 runs 15 residues. Germline assignment: CDR1 MGHDK and CDR2 SYGVNS. CDR3 amino acids: CASSEFRGRDEKLFF. As DNA, the CDR3 is TGTGCCAGCAGTGAATTCAGGGGCAGGGATGAAAAACTGTTTTTT.

For this clone: Other DNA sequences in this specimen translate into the identical CDR3. V usage is TRBV5-6 and J usage is TRBJ1-5; possibly TRBD1 for D (6 bases). This CDR3 is 13 amino acids long. Trimming left V 5 bases short and J 4 bases short, with 10 bases between. Per the germline V gene, CDR1 is SGHDT and CDR2 is YYEEEE. The CDR3 coding sequence is TGTGCCAGCAGTCGAACAGGGAATCAGCCCCAGCATTTT. Encoded protein: CASSRTGNQPQHF.

The V gene is TRBV2, the J gene TRBJ2-7; the match to TRBD1 covers 8 bases. The CDR3 covers 13 residues. Germline-derived CDR1 and CDR2 are SNHLY and FYNNEI. V was pared by 6 bases and J by 4 bases, with 5 bases of the junction left unmatched. This CDR3 is CASRVRGLYEQYF. The DNA of the CDR3 is TGTGCCAGCAGGGTCAGGGGGCTGTACGAGCAGTACTTC.

With respect to this clone: The junction differs from germline at one of its ends, possibly a read error. The gene calls are TRBV7-7 and TRBJ2-1, with TRBD2 identical over 8 bases. CDR1 SSHAT and CDR2 FNYEAQ come from the germline V gene (reference sequence). The CDR3 sequence is 13 residues long. The CDR3 reads CVSSLDGGGEQFF. In DNA, the CDR3 is TGTGTCAGCAGCTTAGACGGGGGGGGTGAGCAGTTCTTC.

The chain links TRBV7-9 to TRBJ2-7; perhaps TRBD2 as D (6 bases). This CDR3 is 16 amino acids long. The V gene lost 5 bases and the J gene lost 5 bases, with 22 bases spanning the gap. Germline-derived CDR1 and CDR2 are SEHNR and FQNEAQ (reference sequence). The CDR3 reads CASSLEESGTSDEQYF. The DNA of the CDR3 is TGTGCCAGCAGCCTTGAGGAGTCAGGGACTTCGGACGAGCAGTACTTC.

The J gene is TRBJ1-2, the V gene TRBV2; D is undetermined. V was shortened by 2 bases and J by 4 bases, with 8 bases between the two germline ends. Per germline, CDR1 SNHLY and CDR2 FYNNEI. The CDR3 spans 13 residues. CDR3 bases: TGTGCCAGCAGTGAACTTTTGAGCTATGGCTACACCTTC. Translation gives CASSELLSYGYTF.

This sequence joins TRBV30 and TRBJ1-5, with TRBD1 as a possible D gene (5 bases). Germline CDR1 is GTSNPN and CDR2 is SVGIG (reference sequence). Trimming took off 2 bases at V and 3 bases at J, with 8 bases between the two ends. CDR3 length: 13 residues. CDR3 region: CAWSSRANQPQHF. In nucleotides, the CDR3 is TGTGCCTGGAGTTCCAGGGCCAATCAGCCCCAGCATTTT.

Here the CDR3 reads CASSELAGGPNTQYF. CDR3 sequence (DNA): TGTGCCAGCAGCGAACTAGCGGGGGGGCCGAATACGCAGTATTTT. The chain combines TRBV6-4 with TRBJ2-3; TRBD2 matches at 13 bases. Germline CDR1 MRHNA, CDR2 SNTAGT. Trimming at V came to 6 bases and at J to 7 bases, leaving 7 bases not matched to a gene. This CDR3 is 15 amino acids long.

V gene TRBV6-5 combines with J gene TRBJ2-7; a weak D match, TRBD2 (6 bases). The V gene lost 5 bases and the J gene lost 1 base, with 15 bases spanning the gap. From germline, CDR1 is MNHEY and CDR2 SVGAGI. The CDR3 has 15 amino acids. The CDR3 DNA reads as TGTGCCAGCAGTGGTATGACTAGGGGATCCTACGAGCAGTACTTC. Translated, it gives CASSGMTRGSYEQYF.

The V call is TRBV4-1, the J call TRBJ2-3; possibly TRBD2 for D (5 bases). V was pared by 2 bases and J by 0 bases, with 12 bases between. The V gene's germline CDR1 is MGHRA and CDR2 YSYEKL. The CDR3 spans 16 residues. This chain's CDR3 is CASSQTSGLSTDTQYF. The CDR3 DNA reads as TGCGCCAGCAGCCAAACCTCTGGACTTAGCACAGATACGCAGTATTTT.

This clone was detected a few times. The chain has TRBV2 and TRBJ1-3; a weak D match, TRBD1 (5 bases). Germline lookup yields CDR1 SNHLY and CDR2 FYNNEI. Trimming removed 5 bases from V and 4 bases from J, with 9 bases in between. This CDR3 is 13 amino acids long. CDR3 sequence: CASSNTGGNTIYF. DNA for the CDR3: TGTGCCAGCAGTAATACAGGAGGAAACACCATATATTTT.

The chain has TRBV5-1 and TRBJ2-3; D not resolved. Germline-derived CDR1 and CDR2 are SGHRS and YFSETQ. Trimming took 0 bases from V and 3 from J, leaving 14 bases between them. The CDR3 has 16 amino acids. CDR3 residues: CASSLVPASVTDTQYF. DNA of the CDR3: TGCGCCAGCAGCTTGGTTCCCGCCTCGGTAACAGATACGCAGTATTTT.

The chain carries TRBV5-6 and TRBJ2-7; 7 bases are a match to TRBD1. V was pared by 4 bases and J by 3 bases, with 4 bases of the junction left unmatched. CDR3 length: 13 residues. The germline V gene has CDR1 SGHDT and CDR2 YYEEEE. The CDR3 nucleotides are TGTGCCAGCAGCCCGACAGGGCTCTACGAGCAGTACTTC. Encoded protein: CASSPTGLYEQYF.